This TCR beta chain was identified in a study of cytomegalovirus exposure and HLA in healthy donors. Overall study context: Of some 400 genotyped donors, 81% grouped in the Caucasian-associated ancestry cluster. Study findings and constraints: Follow-up analysis seemed to connect common viral pathogens with several of the most significant clusters identified.

V shed 1 base and J shed 4 bases, with 13 bases lying between them. The CDR3 loop spans 15 amino acids. The germline V gene encodes CDR1 MNHNS and CDR2 SASEGT. As concerns this clone: Its antigen is undetermined.

With 60 Vbeta and 13 Jbeta primers, the PCR was carried out. The repertoire was sequenced with immunoSEQ multiplex PCR; TCRdb's copy has only in-frame clones and lacks some. The table shows 150,000 to 200,000 clones, with about four fifths occurring only once. Sampled while nominally healthy, donors likely had unrecorded immune exposures. The sample taken for sequencing was PBMCs. The sequence derives from a boy aged 5 to 17 in good health and CMV-seronegative. The chain is built from TRBV6-1 and TRBJ1-2; D may be TRBD1 (6 bases). The CDR3 region has the DNA TGTGCCAGCAGTGAAGGTTTACAGGGAACCTATGGCTACACCTTC. The encoded protein is CASSEGLQGTYGYTF.